The 9 T cell receptor beta chains below all came from one sample that was sequenced in a study of CD8+ T cells in alopecia areata. The authors extracted RNA and reverse transcribed it into cDNA as the sequencing template. Libraries were prepared by immunoSEQ multiplex PCR; TCRdb keeps only in-frame clonotypes and omits some of them. The table lists more than 90,000 clones, with no singletons. What was sequenced was lesional skin. These receptors all come from a C3H/HeJ mouse with alopecia areata. As its MHC haplotype, the strain has H2-k.

This clone was seen only a few times. Each gene name is a mouse one. The CDR3 extends 4 residues past the end of the read, so its final part is completed from the germline J gene. This chain links TRBV13-3 with TRBJ2-2; 8 bases line up with TRBD1. CDR3 length: 16 amino acids. Germline loops: CDR1 NNHDY, CDR2 SYVADS. V shed 2 bases and J 4 bases; nucleotides not matched to a gene: 7. The covered CDR3 bases are TGTGCCAGCAGTGAATCCCTGACAGGGGCCACCGGG. Translation gives CASSESLTGATG. From start to end, the CDR3 is CASSESLTGATGQLYF.

In this sample, this clone turned up a few times. Gene names and germline refer to mouse. With the read ending 4 residues before the CDR3 end, the germline J gene is used to fill in that end. The chain links TRBV13-2 to TRBJ2-3; 8 positions agree with TRBD2. The ends lost 2 bases at V and 0 bases at J; junction bases unmatched: 5. Looked up from germline, CDR1 is NNHNN and CDR2 is SYGAGS (reference sequence). The CDR3 has 16 amino acids. The CDR3 sequence is CASGERLGYSAETLYF. The DNA read from the CDR3 is TGTGCCAGCGGTGAGAGACTGGGGTATAGTGCAGAA.

This clone was observed many times. Genes here carry mouse names. The read stops 4 residues short of the end of the CDR3; the missing end is completed from the germline J gene. This chain links TRBV13-3 with TRBJ2-3; D not resolved. Germline-derived CDR1 and CDR2 are NNHDY and SYVADS. The CDR3 totals 15 residues. Deletions cut 0 bases from V and 0 bases from J, with 8 bases between. The DNA read from the CDR3 is TGTGCCAGCAGTGATGCAACTCTTAGTGCAGAA. Translation gives CASSDATLSAE. From start to end, the CDR3 is CASSDATLSAETLYF.

There are a few counts of this clone. Gene names denote mouse genes. Read data end 4 residues before the CDR3 end; the end is taken from the germline J gene. The rearrangement joins TRBV13-1 to TRBJ2-4; D is unresolved. CDR3 length: 13 amino acids. Germline V lookup: CDR1 NSHNY, CDR2 SYGAGN. The CDR3 protein is CASSELVKNTLYF. The sequenced CDR3 bases are TGTGCCAGCAGTGAGTTGGTGAAAAAC.

This clone occurred many times. Genes and germline come from the mouse. The read ends 4 residues early relative to the CDR3; the germline J gene fills the gap. The chain employs TRBV13-1 and TRBJ1-2; 8 bases fit TRBD1. With 3 bases clipped from V and 0 bases from J, the junction kept 1 base outside the gene matches. Germline V lookup: CDR1 NSHNY, CDR2 SYGAGN. The CDR3 sequence is 14 residues long. The CDR3 bases that were read are TGTGCCAGCAGTGTACAGGGGGCAAACTCC. Translation gives CASSVQGANS. The CDR3 as a whole reads CASSVQGANSDYTF.

Details on this clone: Mouse names are used for the genes. The CDR3 end falls 4 residues outside the read, so it is completed with the germline J gene. The chain uses TRBV19 and TRBJ1-2, with 7 positions matching TRBD1. The CDR3 has 15 amino acids. The J segment lost 2 bases and the V segment lost 1 base, leaving 5 bases of the junction unmatched. The germline V gene has CDR1 FNHDT and CDR2 SITEND (reference sequence). The CDR3 loop reads CASSIRRGRNSDYTF. The DNA read from the CDR3 is TGTGCCAGCAGTATAAGGAGGGGGCGGAACTCC.

This clone turned up a few times. Each gene name is a mouse one. The read comes to an end 4 residues before the CDR3 does, leaving the germline J gene to fill in the end. The chain employs TRBV13-3 and TRBJ2-4, with 10 bases aligning to TRBD2. V shed 3 bases and J 0 bases; nucleotides not matched to a gene: 4. This CDR3 is built from 16 residues. Looked up from germline, CDR1 is NNHDY and CDR2 is SYVADS. CDR3 protein: CASSGTGGVSQNTLYF. The CDR3 DNA, read in part, is TGTGCCAGCAGTGGTACTGGGGGGGTTAGTCAAAAC.

Turning to this clone: These gene names are mouse names. The observed sequence ends 4 residues before the CDR3 terminus, with the missing tail filled in from the germline J gene. Other nucleotide sequences in the sample specify the same CDR3. The chain carries TRBV1 and TRBJ2-3; 8 bases line up with TRBD1. V lost 0 bases to trimming and J lost 3 bases; unmatched junction nucleotides: 5. This CDR3 comprises 16 residues. Germline V gene lookup returns CDR1 NSQYPW and CDR2 LRSPGD (reference sequence). The DNA read from the CDR3 is TGCACCTGCAGTGCAGATGGCAGGGGGCGAGCAGAA. This translates into CTCSADGRGRAE. The whole CDR3 is CTCSADGRGRAETLYF.

For this clone: The gene names here belong to mouse. The sequence runs out 4 residues before the end of the CDR3; the remainder is reconstructed from the germline J gene. The chain couples TRBV29 to TRBJ1-2; 7 nucleotides agree with TRBD1. The germline gives CDR1 MSHET, CDR2 SYDVDS. This CDR3 contains 14 residues. CDR3 bases read: TGTGCTAGCAGTTTATCGGCTCAGGGGGGC. This codes for CASSLSAQGG. The whole CDR3 sequence reads CASSLSAQGGDYTF.